This TCR beta chain was captured in a study of blood T cell repertoires in COVID-19. As processed by the authors: How many nucleated cells were present was estimated from reference gene primer amplification. Using immunoSEQ multiplex PCR, the repertoire was profiled, and TCRdb retains in-frame clones only, with some absent. V and J calls and clone size are those listed in that table; D and trimming were worked out from the DNA. The sample lists over 200,000 clones, 80% to 90% occurring once. In its sample, this clone was seen once. Trimming removed 1 base at V and 9 bases at J, with 18 bases between. CDR1 is MGHRA and CDR2 is YSYEKL in the germline V gene. There are 16 residues in the CDR3.

The clonotype originates from a man aged 40-49 years who had recovered from COVID-19. The source material was peripheral blood. The chain employs TRBV4-1 and TRBJ2-2; a weak D match, TRBD2 (6 bases). This CDR3 reads CASSQVKLALPRELFF. The CDR3 DNA reads as TGCGCCAGCAGCCAAGTTAAGCTAGCGTTGCCCCGGGAGCTGTTTTTT.